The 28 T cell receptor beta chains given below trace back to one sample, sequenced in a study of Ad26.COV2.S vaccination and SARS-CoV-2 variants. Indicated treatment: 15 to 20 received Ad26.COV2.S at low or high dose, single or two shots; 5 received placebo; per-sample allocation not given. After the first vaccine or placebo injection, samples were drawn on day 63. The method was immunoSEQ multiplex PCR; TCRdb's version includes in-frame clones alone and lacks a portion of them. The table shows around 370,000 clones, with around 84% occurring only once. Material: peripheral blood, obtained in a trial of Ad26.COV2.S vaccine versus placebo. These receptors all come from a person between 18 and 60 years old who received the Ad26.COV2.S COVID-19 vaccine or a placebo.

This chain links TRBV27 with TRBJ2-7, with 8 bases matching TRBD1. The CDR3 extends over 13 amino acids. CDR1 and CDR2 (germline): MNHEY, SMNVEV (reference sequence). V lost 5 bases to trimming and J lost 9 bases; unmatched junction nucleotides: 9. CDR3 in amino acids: CASSMRQGQGQYF. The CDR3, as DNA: TGTGCCAGCAGTATGCGACAGGGGCAGGGGCAGTACTTC.

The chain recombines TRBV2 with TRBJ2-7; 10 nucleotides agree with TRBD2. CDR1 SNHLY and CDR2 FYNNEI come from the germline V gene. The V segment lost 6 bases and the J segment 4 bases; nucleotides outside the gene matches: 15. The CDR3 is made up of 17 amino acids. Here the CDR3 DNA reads TGTGCCAGCAGGGCCTGGGGGCTAGCGGGAGCGGGGTACGAGCAGTACTTC. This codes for CASRAWGLAGAGYEQYF.

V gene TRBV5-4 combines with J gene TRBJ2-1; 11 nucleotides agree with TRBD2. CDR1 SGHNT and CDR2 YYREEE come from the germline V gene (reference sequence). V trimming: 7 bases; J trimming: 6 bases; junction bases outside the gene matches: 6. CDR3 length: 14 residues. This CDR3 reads CASLLAGEGNEQFF. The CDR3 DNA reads TGTGCCAGCCTACTAGCGGGAGAGGGCAATGAGCAGTTCTTC.

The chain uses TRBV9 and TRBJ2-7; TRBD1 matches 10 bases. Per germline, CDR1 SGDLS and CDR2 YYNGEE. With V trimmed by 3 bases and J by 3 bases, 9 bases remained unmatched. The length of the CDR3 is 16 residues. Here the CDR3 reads CASSASGTGVIYEQYF. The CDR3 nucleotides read TGTGCCAGCAGCGCGTCCGGGACAGGGGTAATCTACGAGCAGTACTTC.

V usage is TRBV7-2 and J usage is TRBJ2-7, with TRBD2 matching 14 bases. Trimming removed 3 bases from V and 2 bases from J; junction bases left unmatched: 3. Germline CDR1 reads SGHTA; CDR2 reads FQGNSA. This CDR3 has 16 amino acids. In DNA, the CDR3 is TGTGCCAGCAGCTTGGGGGGACTAGCGGGAGCCTACGAGCAGTACTTC. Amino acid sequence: CASSLGGLAGAYEQYF. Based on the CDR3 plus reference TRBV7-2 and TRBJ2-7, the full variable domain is GAGVSQSPSNKVTEKGKDVELRCDPISGHTALYWYRQSLGQGLEFLIYFQGNSAPDKSGLPSDRFSAERTGGSVSTLTIQRTQQEDSAVYLCASSLGGLAGAYEQYFGPGTRLTVT.

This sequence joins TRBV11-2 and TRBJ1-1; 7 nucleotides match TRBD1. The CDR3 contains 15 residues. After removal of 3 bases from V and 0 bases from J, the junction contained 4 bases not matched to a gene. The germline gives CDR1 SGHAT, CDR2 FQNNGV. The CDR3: CASSFPTGMNTEAFF. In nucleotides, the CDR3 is TGTGCCAGCAGCTTCCCGACAGGGATGAACACTGAAGCTTTCTTT.

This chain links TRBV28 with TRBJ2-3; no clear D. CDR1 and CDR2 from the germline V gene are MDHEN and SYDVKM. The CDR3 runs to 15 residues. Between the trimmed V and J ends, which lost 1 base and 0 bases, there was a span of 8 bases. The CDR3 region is CASSLFASSTDTQYF. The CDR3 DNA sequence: TGTGCCAGCAGTTTATTTGCCTCTAGCACAGATACGCAGTATTTT.

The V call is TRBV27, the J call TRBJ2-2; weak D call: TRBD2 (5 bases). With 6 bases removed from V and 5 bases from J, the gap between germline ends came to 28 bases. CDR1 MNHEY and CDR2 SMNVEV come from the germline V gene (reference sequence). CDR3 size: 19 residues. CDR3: CASSPRRTNRWAPTGELFF. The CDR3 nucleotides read TGTGCCAGCAGCCCTAGGAGGACCAATAGGTGGGCCCCAACCGGGGAGCTGTTTTTT.

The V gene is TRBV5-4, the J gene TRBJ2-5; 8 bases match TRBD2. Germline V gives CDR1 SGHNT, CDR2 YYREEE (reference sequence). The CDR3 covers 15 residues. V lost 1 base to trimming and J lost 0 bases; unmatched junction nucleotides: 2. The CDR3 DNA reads TGTGCCAGCAGCTTGTCTAGCGGGTACCAAGAGACCCAGTACTTC. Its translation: CASSLSSGYQETQYF.

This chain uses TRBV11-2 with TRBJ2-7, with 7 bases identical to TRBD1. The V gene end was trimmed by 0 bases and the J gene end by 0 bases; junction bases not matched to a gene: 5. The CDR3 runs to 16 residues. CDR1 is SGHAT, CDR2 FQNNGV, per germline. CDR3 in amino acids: CASSLDSGQSSYEQYF. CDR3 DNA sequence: TGTGCCAGCAGCTTAGACTCGGGACAGAGCTCCTACGAGCAGTACTTC.

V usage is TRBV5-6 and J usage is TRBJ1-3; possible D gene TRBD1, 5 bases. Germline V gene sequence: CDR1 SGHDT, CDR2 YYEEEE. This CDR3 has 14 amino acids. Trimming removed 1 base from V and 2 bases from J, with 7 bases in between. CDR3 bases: TGTGCCAGCAGCTTGACGACAGCTGGAAACACCATATATTTT. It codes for CASSLTTAGNTIYF.

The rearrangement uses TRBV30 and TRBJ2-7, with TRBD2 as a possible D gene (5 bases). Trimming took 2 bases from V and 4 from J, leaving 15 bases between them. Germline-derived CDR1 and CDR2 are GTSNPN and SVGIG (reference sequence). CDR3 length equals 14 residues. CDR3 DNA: TGTGCCTGGAGTAGAAACCCCGGGGATTACGAGCAGTACTTC. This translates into CAWSRNPGDYEQYF.

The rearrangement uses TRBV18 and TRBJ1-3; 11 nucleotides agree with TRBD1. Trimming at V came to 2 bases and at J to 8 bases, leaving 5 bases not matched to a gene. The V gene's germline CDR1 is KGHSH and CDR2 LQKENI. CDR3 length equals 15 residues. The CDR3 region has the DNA TGTGCCAGCTCACCAATTGGACAGGGGGCAGACACCATATATTTT. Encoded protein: CASSPIGQGADTIYF. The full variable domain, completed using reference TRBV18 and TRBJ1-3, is NAGVMQNPRHLVRRRGQEARLRCSPMKGHSHVYWYRQLPEEGLKFMVYLQKENIIDESGMPKERFSAEFPKEGPSILRIQQVVRGDSAAYFCASSPIGQGADTIYFGEGSWLTVV.

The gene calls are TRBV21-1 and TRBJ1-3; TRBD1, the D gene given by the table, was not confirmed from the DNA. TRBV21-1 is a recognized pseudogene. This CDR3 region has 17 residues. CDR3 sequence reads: CASSKVSQTDIGNTIYF. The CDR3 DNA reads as TGTGCCAGCAGCAAAGTGTCGCAGACCGACATTGGAAACACCATATATTTT.

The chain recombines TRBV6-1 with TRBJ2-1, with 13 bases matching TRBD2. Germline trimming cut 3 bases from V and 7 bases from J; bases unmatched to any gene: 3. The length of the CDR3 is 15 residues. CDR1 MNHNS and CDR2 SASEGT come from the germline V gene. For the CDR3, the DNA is TGTGCCAGCAGTGAGCCGGGACTAGCGGGGAATGAGCAGTTCTTC. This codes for CASSEPGLAGNEQFF.

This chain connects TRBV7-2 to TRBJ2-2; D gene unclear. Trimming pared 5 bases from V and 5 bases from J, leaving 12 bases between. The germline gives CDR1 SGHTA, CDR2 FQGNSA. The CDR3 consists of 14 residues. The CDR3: CASSAKQQTGELFF. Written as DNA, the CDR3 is TGTGCCAGCAGCGCCAAACAACAAACCGGGGAGCTGTTTTTT.

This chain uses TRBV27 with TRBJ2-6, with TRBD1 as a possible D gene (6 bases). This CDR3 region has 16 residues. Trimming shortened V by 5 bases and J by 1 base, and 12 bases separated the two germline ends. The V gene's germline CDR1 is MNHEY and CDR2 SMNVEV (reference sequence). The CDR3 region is CASSLRRGSGANVLTF. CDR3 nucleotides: TGTGCCAGCAGTCTGAGAAGGGGGTCTGGGGCCAACGTCCTGACTTTC.

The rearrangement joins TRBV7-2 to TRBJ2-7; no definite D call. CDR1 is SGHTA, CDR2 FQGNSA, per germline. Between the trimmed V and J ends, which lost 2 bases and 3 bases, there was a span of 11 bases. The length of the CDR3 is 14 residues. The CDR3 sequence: CASSLSHGLYEQYF. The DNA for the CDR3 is TGTGCCAGCAGCTTATCCCACGGGCTCTACGAGCAGTACTTC.

CDR3 in amino acids: CASSYFFSVSSYNEQFF. The CDR3 region has the DNA TGTGCCAGCAGTTACTTTTTTTCTGTGAGCTCCTACAATGAGCAGTTCTTC. The rearrangement links TRBV6-2 or TRBV6-3 to TRBJ2-1; no definite D call. Germline V gives CDR1 MNHEY, CDR2 SVGEGT. Trimming removed 1 base at V and 0 bases at J, with 13 bases between. The CDR3 totals 17 residues.

In nucleotides, the CDR3 is TGTGCCAGCAGCTCCGGACAGGGTGGGCCCTACAATGAGCAGTTCTTC. It translates to CASSSGQGGPYNEQFF. The chain recombines TRBV5-6 with TRBJ2-1, with 8 positions matching TRBD1. CDR3 length equals 16 residues. CDR1 and CDR2 from the germline V gene are SGHDT and YYEEEE. After removal of 3 bases from V and 2 bases from J, the junction contained 7 bases not matched to a gene.

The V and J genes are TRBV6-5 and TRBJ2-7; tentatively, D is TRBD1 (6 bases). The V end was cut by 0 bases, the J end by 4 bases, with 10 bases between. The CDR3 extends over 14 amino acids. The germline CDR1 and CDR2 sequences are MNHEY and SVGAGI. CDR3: CASSYSQGWYEQYF. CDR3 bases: TGTGCCAGCAGTTACTCACAGGGATGGTACGAGCAGTACTTC.

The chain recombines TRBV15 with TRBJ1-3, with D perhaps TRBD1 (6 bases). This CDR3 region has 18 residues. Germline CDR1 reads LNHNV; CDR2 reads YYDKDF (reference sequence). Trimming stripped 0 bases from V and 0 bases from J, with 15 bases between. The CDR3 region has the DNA TGTGCCACCAGCAGAGAGAAGAATGTACAGGGCTCTGGAAACACCATATATTTT. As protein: CATSREKNVQGSGNTIYF. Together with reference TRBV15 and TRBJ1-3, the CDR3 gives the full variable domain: DAMVIQNPRYQVTQFGKPVTLSCSQTLNHNVMYWYQQKSSQAPKLLFHYYDKDFNNEADTPDNFQSRRPNTSFCFLDIRSPGLGDTAMYLCATSREKNVQGSGNTIYFGEGSWLTVV.

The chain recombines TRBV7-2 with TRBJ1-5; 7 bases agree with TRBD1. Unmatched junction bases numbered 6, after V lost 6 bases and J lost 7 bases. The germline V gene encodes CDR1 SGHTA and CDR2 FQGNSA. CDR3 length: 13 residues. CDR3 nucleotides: TGTGCCAGCAGGGGAGAGGGGGCCCAGCCCCAGCATTTT. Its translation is CASRGEGAQPQHF. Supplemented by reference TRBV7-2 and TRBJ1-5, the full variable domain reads GAGVSQSPSNKVTEKGKDVELRCDPISGHTALYWYRQSLGQGLEFLIYFQGNSAPDKSGLPSDRFSAERTGGSVSTLTIQRTQQEDSAVYLCASRGEGAQPQHFGDGTRLSIL.

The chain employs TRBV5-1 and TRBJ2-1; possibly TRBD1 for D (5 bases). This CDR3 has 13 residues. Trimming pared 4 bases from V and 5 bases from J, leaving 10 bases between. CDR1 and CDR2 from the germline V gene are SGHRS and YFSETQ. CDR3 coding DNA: TGCGCCAGCAGCCTGGACACCAACAATGAGCAGTTCTTC. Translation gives CASSLDTNNEQFF.

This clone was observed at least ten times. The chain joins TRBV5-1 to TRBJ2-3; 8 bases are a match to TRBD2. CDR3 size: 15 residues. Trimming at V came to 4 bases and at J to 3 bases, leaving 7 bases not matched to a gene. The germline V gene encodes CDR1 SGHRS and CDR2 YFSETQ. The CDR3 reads CASSPNGGGTDTQYF. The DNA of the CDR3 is TGCGCCAGCAGCCCTAATGGCGGGGGGACAGATACGCAGTATTTT.

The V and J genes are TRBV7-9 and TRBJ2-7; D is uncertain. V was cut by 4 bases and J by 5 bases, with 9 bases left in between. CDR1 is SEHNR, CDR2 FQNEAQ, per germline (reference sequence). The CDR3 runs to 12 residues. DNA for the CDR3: TGTGCCAGCAGCTCTCTTACCGACGAGCAGTACTTC. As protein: CASSSLTDEQYF.

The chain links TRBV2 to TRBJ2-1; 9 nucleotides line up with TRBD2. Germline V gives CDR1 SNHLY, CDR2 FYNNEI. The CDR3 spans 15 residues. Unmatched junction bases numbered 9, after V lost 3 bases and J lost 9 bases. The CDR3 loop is CASSDIRGGATEQFF. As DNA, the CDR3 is TGTGCCAGCAGTGATATTCGCGGGGGGGCAACTGAGCAGTTCTTC.

The chain's CDR3 is CASSRTSLSTDTQYF. As DNA, the CDR3 is TGTGCCAGCAGTAGGACTAGCTTATCCACAGATACGCAGTATTTT. The chain couples TRBV2 to TRBJ2-3; 8 bases are a match to TRBD2. V dropped 5 bases and J dropped 2; count of bases not matched to a gene: 6. Germline V gives CDR1 SNHLY, CDR2 FYNNEI. The CDR3 has 15 amino acids.